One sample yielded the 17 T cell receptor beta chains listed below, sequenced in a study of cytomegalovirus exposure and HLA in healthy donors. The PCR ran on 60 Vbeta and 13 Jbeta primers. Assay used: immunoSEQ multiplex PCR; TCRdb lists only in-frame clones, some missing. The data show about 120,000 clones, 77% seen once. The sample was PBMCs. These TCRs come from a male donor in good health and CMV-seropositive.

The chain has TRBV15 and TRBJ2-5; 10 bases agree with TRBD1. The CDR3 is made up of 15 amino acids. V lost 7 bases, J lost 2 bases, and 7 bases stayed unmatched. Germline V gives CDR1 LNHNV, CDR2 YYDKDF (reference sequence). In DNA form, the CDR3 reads TGTGCCACCAAACGGGACAGGGGTTGGCAAGAGACCCAGTACTTC. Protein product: CATKRDRGWQETQYF.

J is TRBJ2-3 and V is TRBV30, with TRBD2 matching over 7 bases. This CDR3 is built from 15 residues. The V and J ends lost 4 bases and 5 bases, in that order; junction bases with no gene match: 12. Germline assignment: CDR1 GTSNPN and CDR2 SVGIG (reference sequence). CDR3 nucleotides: TGTGCCTGGACGGGCTGGGGGGGTTACAAAGATACGCAGTATTTT. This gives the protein CAWTGWGGYKDTQYF.

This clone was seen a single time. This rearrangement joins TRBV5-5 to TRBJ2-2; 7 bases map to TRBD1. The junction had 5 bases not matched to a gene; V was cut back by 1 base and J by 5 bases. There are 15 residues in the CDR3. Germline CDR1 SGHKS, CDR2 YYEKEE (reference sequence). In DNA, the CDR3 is TGTGCCAGCAGCTTGATGTTACAGGGGACCGGGGAGCTGTTTTTT. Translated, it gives CASSLMLQGTGELFF.

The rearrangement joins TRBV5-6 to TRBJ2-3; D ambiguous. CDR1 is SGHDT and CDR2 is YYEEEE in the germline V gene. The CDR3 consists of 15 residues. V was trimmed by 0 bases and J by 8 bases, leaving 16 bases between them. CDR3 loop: CASSLESVYIPTQYF. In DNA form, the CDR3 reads TGTGCCAGCAGCTTGGAATCCGTTTACATCCCTACGCAGTATTTT. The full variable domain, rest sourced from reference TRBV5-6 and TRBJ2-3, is DAGVTQSPTHLIKTRGQQVTLRCSPKSGHDTVSWYQQALGQGPQFIFQYYEEEERQRGNFPDRFSGHQFPNYSSELNVNALLLGDSALYLCASSLESVYIPTQYFGPGTRLTVL.

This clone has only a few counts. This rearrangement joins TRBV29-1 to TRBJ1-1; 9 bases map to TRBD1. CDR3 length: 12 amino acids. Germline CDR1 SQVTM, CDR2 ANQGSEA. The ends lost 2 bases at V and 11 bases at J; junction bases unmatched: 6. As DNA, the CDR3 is TGCAGCGTTGAACCACAGGGGGCCAAGGCTTTCTTT. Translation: CSVEPQGAKAFF.

CDR3 in DNA: TGTGCCATCAGTTTTGGACTAGCGGGGATGAACGCAGATACGCAGTATTTT. It encodes CAISFGLAGMNADTQYF. V usage is TRBV10-3 and J usage is TRBJ2-3; 12 nucleotides match TRBD2. CDR1 and CDR2 (germline): ENHRY, SYGVKD. V dropped 5 bases and J dropped 4; count of bases not matched to a gene: 10. This CDR3 is 17 amino acids long.

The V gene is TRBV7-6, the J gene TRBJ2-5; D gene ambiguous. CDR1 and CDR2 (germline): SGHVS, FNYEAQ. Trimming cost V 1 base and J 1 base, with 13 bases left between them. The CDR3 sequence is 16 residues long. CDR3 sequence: CASSLGVPASQETQYF. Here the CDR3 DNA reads TGTGCCAGCAGCTTAGGGGTCCCAGCGAGCCAAGAGACCCAGTACTTC.

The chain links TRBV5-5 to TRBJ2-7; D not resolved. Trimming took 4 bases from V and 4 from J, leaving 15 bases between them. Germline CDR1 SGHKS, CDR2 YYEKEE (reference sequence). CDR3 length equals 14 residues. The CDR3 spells CASSGGPRDYEQYF. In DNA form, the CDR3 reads TGTGCCAGCAGCGGTGGGCCGCGCGATTACGAGCAGTACTTC.

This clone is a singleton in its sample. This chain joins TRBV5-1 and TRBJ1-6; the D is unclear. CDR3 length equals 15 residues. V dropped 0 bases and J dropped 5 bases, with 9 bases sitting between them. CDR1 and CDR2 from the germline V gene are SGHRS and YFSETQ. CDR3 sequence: CASSLGSVNNSPLHF. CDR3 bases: TGCGCCAGCAGCTTGGGGTCAGTGAATAATTCACCCCTCCACTTT.

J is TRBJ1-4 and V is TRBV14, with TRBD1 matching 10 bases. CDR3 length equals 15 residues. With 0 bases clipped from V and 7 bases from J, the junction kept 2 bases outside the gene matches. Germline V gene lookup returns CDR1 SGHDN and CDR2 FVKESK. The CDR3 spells CASSQERTGGEKLFF. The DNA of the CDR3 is TGTGCCAGCAGCCAAGAGCGGACAGGGGGTGAAAAACTGTTTTTT.

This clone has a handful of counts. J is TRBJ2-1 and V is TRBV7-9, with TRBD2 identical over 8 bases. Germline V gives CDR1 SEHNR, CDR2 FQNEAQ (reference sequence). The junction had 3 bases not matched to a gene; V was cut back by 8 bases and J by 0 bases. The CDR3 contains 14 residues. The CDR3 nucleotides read TGTGCCAGCCGTCTAGCGGGCTCCTACAATGAGCAGTTCTTC. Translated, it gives CASRLAGSYNEQFF.

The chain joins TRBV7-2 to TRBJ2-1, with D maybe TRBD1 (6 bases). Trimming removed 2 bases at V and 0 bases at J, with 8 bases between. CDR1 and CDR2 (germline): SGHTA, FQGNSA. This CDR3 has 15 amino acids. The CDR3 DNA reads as TGTGCCAGCAGCTTATGGACAGCCTCCTACAATGAGCAGTTCTTC. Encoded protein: CASSLWTASYNEQFF. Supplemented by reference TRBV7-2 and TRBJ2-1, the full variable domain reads GAGVSQSPSNKVTEKGKDVELRCDPISGHTALYWYRQSLGQGLEFLIYFQGNSAPDKSGLPSDRFSAERTGGSVSTLTIQRTQQEDSAVYLCASSLWTASYNEQFFGPGTRLTVL.

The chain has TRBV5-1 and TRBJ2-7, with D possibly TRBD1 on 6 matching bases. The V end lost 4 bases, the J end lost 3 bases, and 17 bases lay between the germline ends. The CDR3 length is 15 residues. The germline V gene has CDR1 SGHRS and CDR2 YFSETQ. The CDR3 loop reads CASSPATGFDYEQYF. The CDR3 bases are TGCGCCAGCAGCCCCGCGACAGGATTCGACTACGAGCAGTACTTC.

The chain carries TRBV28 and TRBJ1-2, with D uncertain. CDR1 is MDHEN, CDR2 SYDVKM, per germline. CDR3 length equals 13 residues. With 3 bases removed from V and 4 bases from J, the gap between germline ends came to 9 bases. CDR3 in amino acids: CASSLSRFYGYTF. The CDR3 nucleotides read TGTGCCAGCAGTTTGTCCAGGTTCTATGGCTACACCTTC.

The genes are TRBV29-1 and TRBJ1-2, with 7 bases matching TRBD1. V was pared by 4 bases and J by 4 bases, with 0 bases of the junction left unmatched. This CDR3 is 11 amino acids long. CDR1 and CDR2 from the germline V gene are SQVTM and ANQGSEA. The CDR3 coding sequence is TGCAGCGTTGGGGACAGCTATGGCTACACCTTC. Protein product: CSVGDSYGYTF.

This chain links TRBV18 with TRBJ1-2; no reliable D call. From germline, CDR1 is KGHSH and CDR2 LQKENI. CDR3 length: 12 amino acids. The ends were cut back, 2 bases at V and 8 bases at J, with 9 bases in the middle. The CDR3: CASSPGRIGYTF. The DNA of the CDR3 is TGTGCCAGCTCACCAGGGCGTATAGGCTACACCTTC.

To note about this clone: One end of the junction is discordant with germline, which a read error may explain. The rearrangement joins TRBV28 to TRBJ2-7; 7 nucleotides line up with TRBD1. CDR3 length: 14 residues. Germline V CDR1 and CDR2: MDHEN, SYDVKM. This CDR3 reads CASSRGGESYERYF. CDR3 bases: TGTGCCAGCAGCCGAGGGGGCGAGTCCTACGAGCGGTACTTC.